Below, 8 T cell receptor beta chains from the same sample are listed, as sequenced in a study of blood T cell repertoires in COVID-19. The method was immunoSEQ multiplex PCR; TCRdb's version includes in-frame clones alone and lacks a portion of them. In the table there are 86,000 or so clones, roughly 96% of which are singletons. Sequenced input: peripheral blood. The receptors here all came from a human donor with active COVID-19. The donor label of this sample is uncertain.

This sequence joins TRBV27 and TRBJ1-4, with TRBD1 matching over 7 bases. There are 15 residues in the CDR3. The V segment lost 6 bases and the J segment 7 bases; nucleotides outside the gene matches: 11. Germline-derived CDR1 and CDR2 are MNHEY and SMNVEV (reference sequence). The CDR3 spells CASSLRQGRGEKLFF. The CDR3 DNA sequence: TGTGCCAGCAGCCTCCGACAGGGCCGCGGTGAAAAACTGTTTTTT.

This rearrangement joins TRBV6-5 to TRBJ2-5; D might be TRBD2 (6 bases). Germline CDR1 reads MNHEY; CDR2 reads SVGAGI. The CDR3 is 14 amino acids. Trimming removed 8 bases from V and 2 bases from J, with 15 bases in between. The DNA for the CDR3 is TGTGCCAGCCGATCCGGGGGACGGCAAGAGACCCAGTACTTC. Its protein product is CASRSGGRQETQYF.

This CDR3 reads CASSLGRQGTETQYF. In DNA, the CDR3 is TGTGCCAGCAGCTTAGGACGACAGGGAACAGAGACCCAGTACTTC. The chain uses TRBV7-2 and TRBJ2-5; 7 nucleotides agree with TRBD1. The CDR3 consists of 15 residues. Germline V gene data show CDR1 as SGHTA and CDR2 as FQGNSA. Trimming removed 1 base from V and 4 bases from J; junction bases left unmatched: 6.

This chain links TRBV6-5 with TRBJ1-1; 7 bases align to TRBD1. The CDR3 consists of 15 residues. Germline V gene sequence: CDR1 MNHEY, CDR2 SVGAGI. V lost 4 bases and J lost 4; bases outside the gene matches: 9. The CDR3 region is CASSSLTGMSTEAFF. The CDR3 coding sequence is TGTGCCAGCAGTTCATTGACAGGGATGAGCACTGAAGCTTTCTTT.

This chain joins TRBV28 and TRBJ1-4, with 10 bases matching TRBD1. This CDR3 comprises 16 residues. Per germline, CDR1 MDHEN and CDR2 SYDVKM. Trimming took 6 bases from V and 0 from J; bases not matched to a gene: 4. The CDR3 DNA follows: TGTGCCAGCAGGGCCGGGACAGGGGCAACTAATGAAAAACTGTTTTTT. Translating it yields CASRAGTGATNEKLFF.

In its sample, this clone was seen once. The chain joins TRBV5-1 to TRBJ1-3; a possible D gene is TRBD1 (6 bases). The CDR3 has 16 amino acids. V dropped 4 bases and J dropped 0 bases, with 14 bases sitting between them. From germline, CDR1 is SGHRS and CDR2 YFSETQ. The CDR3 coding sequence is TGCGCCAGCAGCCAAGGACAGCGAACCTCTGGAAACACCATATATTTT. Its translation: CASSQGQRTSGNTIYF.

This chain connects TRBV6-5 to TRBJ1-2; a weak D match, TRBD1 (5 bases). This CDR3 has 12 residues. The germline gives CDR1 MNHEY, CDR2 SVGAGI. Deletions cut 9 bases from V and 4 bases from J, with 12 bases between. The CDR3 here is CASSIGGYGYTF. CDR3 in DNA: TGTGCCAGTTCCATCGGGGGCTATGGCTACACCTTC.

This sequence joins TRBV28 and TRBJ1-2; D gene ambiguous. This CDR3 spans 13 amino acids. From germline, CDR1 is MDHEN and CDR2 SYDVKM. Deletions cut 5 bases from V and 8 bases from J, with 15 bases between. CDR3 nucleotide sequence: TGTGCCAGCAGTCTCCTACTAGAACGGGGCTACACCTTC. Translated, it gives CASSLLLERGYTF.